This entry is about one T cell receptor beta chain. The data were taken from a study of cytomegalovirus exposure and HLA in healthy donors. The PCR contained 60 Vbeta and 13 Jbeta primers. The protocol was immunoSEQ multiplex PCR, while the TCRdb copy is restricted to in-frame clones and leaves out a portion. This sample has over 130,000 clones, with 82% found just once. The V gene lost 2 bases and the J gene lost 1 base, with 9 bases spanning the gap. Germline-derived CDR1 and CDR2 are ENHRY and SYGVKD. The CDR3 totals 15 residues. Material for sequencing was PBMCs. The chain has TRBV10-3 and TRBJ2-1, with TRBD2 as a possible D gene (6 bases). This clonotype was obtained from a male donor in good health and CMV-seronegative. The CDR3 is CAISEGAGSYNEQFF. The CDR3 DNA sequence: TGTGCCATCAGTGAGGGGGCGGGGTCCTACAATGAGCAGTTCTTC.